This T cell receptor beta chain appears in the sequencing data of a study of T cells in Graves' hyperthyroidism and ophthalmopathy. Note on this clonotype: This may come from a read error, since a much larger clone is one base off.

The CDR3 consists of 15 residues. No progression to ophthalmopathy during 18 months of follow-up defined stable disease. Amplification yielded TCR beta CDR3 regions, with RNA transcripts as the source. During a first-round RT-PCR of the TCR CDR3, the HTBI primer set was used. TCRdb re-analysed the multiplex PCR reads in MiXCR, keeping a single row per CDR3 protein. The table shows fewer than 850,000 distinct CDR3 sequences, with roughly a sixth occurring only once. Sequencing input: blood. The rearrangement links TRBV12-3 or TRBV12-4 to TRBJ1-6; D is unresolved. The TCR comes from a man aged 50 to 59 with Graves' hyperthyroidism. CDR3 bases: TGTGCCAGCAGTCTCTTCGACACTAATAATTCACCCCTCTACTTT. It translates to CASSLFDTNNSPLYF.